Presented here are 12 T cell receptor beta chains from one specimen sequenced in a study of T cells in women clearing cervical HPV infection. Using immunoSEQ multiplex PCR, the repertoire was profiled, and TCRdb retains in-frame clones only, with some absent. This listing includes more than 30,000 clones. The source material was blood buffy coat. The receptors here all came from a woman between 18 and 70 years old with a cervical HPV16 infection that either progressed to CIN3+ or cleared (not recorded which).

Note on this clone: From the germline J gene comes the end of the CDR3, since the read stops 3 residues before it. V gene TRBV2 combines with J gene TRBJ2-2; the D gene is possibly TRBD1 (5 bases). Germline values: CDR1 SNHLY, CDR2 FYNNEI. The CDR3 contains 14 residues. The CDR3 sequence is CASSQGTYNSPLFF. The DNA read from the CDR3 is TGTGCCAGCAGCCAGGGCACCTATAATTCACCG.

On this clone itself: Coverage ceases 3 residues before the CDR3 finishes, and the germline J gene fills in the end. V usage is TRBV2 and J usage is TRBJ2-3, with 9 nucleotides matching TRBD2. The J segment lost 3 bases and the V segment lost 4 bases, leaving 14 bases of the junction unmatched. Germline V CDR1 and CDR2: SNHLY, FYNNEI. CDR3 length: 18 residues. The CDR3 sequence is CASSVRRLAGPGTDTQYF. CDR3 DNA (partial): TGTGCCAGCAGTGTTCGCCGGCTAGCGGGGCCGGGTACAGATACG.

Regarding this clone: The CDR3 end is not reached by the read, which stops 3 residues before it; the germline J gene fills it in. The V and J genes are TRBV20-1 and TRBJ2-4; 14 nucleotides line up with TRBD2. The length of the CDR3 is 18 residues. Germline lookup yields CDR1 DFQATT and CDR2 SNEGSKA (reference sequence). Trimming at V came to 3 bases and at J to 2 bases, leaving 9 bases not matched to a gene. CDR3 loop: CSARRTSGGSSPKNIQYF. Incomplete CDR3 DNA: TGCAGTGCTAGGCGGACTAGCGGGGGGTCTTCGCCCAAAAACATT.

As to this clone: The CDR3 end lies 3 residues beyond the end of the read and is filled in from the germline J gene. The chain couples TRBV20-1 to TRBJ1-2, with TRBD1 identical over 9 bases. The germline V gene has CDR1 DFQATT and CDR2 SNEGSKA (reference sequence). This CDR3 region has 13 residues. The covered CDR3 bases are TGCAGTGCCACAGGGGACAGGGTTGAGACC. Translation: CSATGDRVET. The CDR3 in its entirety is CSATGDRVETYTF.

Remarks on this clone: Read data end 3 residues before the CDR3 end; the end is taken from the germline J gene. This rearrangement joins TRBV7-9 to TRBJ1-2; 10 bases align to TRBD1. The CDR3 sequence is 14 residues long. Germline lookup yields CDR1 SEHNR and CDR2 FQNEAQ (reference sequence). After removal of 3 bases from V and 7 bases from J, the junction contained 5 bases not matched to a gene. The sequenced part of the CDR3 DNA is TGTGCCAGCAGCTTCTCGACAGGGGGCCTTGGC. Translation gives CASSFSTGGLG. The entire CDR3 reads CASSFSTGGLGYTF.

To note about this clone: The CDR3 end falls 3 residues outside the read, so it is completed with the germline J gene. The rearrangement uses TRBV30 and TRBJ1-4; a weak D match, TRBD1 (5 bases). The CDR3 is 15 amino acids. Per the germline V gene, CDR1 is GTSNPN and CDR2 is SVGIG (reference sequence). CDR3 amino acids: CAWSSLGPGANVLFF. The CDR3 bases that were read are TGTGCCTGGAGTAGTTTGGGCCCTGGGGCCAACGTA.

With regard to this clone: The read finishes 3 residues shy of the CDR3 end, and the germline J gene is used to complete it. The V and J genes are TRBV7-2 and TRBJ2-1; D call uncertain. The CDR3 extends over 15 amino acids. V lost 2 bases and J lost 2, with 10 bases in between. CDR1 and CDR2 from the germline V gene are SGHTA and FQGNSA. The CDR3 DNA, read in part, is TGTGCCAGCAGCTTATCGCAAGCCGCCTACAATGAG. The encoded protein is CASSLSQAAYNE. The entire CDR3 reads CASSLSQAAYNEQFF.

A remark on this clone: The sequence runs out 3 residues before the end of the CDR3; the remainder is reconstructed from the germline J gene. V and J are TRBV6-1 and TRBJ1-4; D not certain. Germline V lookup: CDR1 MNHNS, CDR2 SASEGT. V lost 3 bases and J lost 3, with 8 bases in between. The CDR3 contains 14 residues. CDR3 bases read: TGTGCCAGCAGTGAGAGGGTGTCTAATGAAAAA. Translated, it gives CASSERVSNEK. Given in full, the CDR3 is CASSERVSNEKLFF.

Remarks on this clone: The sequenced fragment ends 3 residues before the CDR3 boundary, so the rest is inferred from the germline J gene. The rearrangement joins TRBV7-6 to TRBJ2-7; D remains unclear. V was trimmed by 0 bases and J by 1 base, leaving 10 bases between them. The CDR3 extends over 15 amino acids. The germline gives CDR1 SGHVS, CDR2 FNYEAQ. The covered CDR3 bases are TGTGCCAGCAGCTTAGCGCTAACAGATTCCTACGAG. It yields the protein CASSLALTDSYE. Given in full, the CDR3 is CASSLALTDSYEQYF. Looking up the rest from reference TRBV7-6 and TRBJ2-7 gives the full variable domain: GAGVSQSPRYKVTKRGQDVALRCDPISGHVSLYWYRQALGQGPEFLTYFNYEAQQDKSGLPNDRFSAERPEGSISTLTIQRTEQRDSAMYRCASSLALTDSYEQYFGPGTRLTVT.

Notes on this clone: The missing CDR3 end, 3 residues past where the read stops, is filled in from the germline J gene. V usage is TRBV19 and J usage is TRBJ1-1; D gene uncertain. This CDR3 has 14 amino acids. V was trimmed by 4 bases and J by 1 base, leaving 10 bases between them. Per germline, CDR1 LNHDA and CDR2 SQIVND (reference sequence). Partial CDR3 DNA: TGTGCCAGTAGTAACGGGTTAGGGAACACTGAA. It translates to CASSNGLGNTE. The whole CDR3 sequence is CASSNGLGNTEAFF.

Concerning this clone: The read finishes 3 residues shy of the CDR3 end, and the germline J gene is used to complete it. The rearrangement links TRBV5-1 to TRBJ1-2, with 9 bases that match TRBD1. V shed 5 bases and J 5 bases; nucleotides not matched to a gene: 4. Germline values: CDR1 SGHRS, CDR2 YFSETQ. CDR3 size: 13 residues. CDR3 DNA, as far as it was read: TGCGCCAGCAGGACACAGGGGGCATATGGC. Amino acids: CASRTQGAYG. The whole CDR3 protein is CASRTQGAYGYTF.

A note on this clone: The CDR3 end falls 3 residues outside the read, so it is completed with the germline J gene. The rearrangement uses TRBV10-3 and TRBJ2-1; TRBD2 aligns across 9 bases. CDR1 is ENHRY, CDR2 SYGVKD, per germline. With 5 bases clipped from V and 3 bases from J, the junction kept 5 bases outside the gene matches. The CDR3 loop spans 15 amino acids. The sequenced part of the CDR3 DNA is TGTGCCATCAGTCTGACTAGCGGCAACTACAATGAG. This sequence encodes CAISLTSGNYNE. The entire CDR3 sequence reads CAISLTSGNYNEQFF.